Each of the 26 T cell receptor beta chains below was sequenced from the same sample in a study of CD8+CD57+ T cells in acquired aplastic anemia. It was patients with CD8+CD57+ cell expansion by flow cytometry who were chosen for sequencing. Profiles of TCR beta VDJ and CDR3 were generated from a genomic DNA template. Using its own MiXCR run on the reads, TCRdb lists one record per CDR3 protein. The sample lists just over 200,000 distinct CDR3 sequences; about 62% were seen once. Sequencing used sorted CD4+, CD8+, or CD8+CD57+ T cells (not recorded which) from PBMCs. Receptors originate from a human donor with aplastic anemia.

Here the CDR3 reads CASSKDLDQPQHF. The CDR3 DNA sequence: TGTGCCAGCAGCAAGGACTTAGATCAGCCCCAGCATTTT. This rearrangement joins TRBV7-2 to TRBJ1-5; D unresolved. The CDR3 is 13 residues long. The germline V and J ends were trimmed by 5 bases and 5 bases, with 10 bases remaining between them. Germline loops: CDR1 SGHTA, CDR2 FQGNSA.

This clonotype was seen a handful of times. This chain uses TRBV20-1 with TRBJ2-7; D not resolved. V lost 3 bases, J lost 0 bases, and 9 bases lay in between. Germline V gene lookup returns CDR1 DFQATT and CDR2 SNEGSKA (reference sequence). CDR3 size: 13 residues. CDR3 nucleotides: TGCAGTGCTAGTTGGGCAGCCTCCTACGAGCAGTACTTC. Its protein is CSASWAASYEQYF.

The chain joins TRBV9 to TRBJ2-7; 7 nucleotides align to TRBD2. Per the germline V gene, CDR1 is SGDLS and CDR2 is YYNGEE. With 3 bases clipped from V and 6 bases from J, the junction kept 6 bases outside the gene matches. The CDR3 loop spans 13 amino acids. CDR3 DNA sequence: TGTGCCAGCAGCGCCGGTGGGGGGGTCGAGCAGTACTTC. This codes for CASSAGGGVEQYF.

This clonotype has a count of ten or more. V and J are TRBV20-1 and TRBJ1-1; a weak D match, TRBD1 (6 bases). Looked up from germline, CDR1 is DFQATT and CDR2 is SNEGSKA (reference sequence). V lost 3 bases and J lost 0, with 17 bases in between. This CDR3 contains 16 residues. CDR3 coding DNA: TGCAGTGCTAGCAATAATGTACAGGGCCTGAACACTGAAGCTTTCTTT. The encoded protein is CSASNNVQGLNTEAFF.

As DNA, the CDR3 is TGTGCCAGCAGTGAGGACAGGGGTCCAACCTATGGCTACACCTTC. Translating gives CASSEDRGPTYGYTF. The chain carries TRBV2 and TRBJ1-2; 9 bases are shared with TRBD1. The CDR3 is made up of 15 amino acids. Germline trimming cut 3 bases from V and 4 bases from J; bases unmatched to any gene: 6. The germline V gene encodes CDR1 SNHLY and CDR2 FYNNEI.

This clonotype was observed many times. The chain links TRBV10-3 to TRBJ1-1, with D perhaps TRBD1 (5 bases). Germline lookup yields CDR1 ENHRY and CDR2 SYGVKD. V shed 2 bases and J shed 4 bases, with 11 bases lying between them. The CDR3 is 14 residues long. Here the CDR3 DNA reads TGTGCCATCAGTGAGAGCAGGGCAGGCACTGAAGCTTTCTTT. It codes for CAISESRAGTEAFF.

The chain employs TRBV20-1 and TRBJ1-6; TRBD1 might be the D (5 bases). Germline CDR1 DFQATT, CDR2 SNEGSKA (reference sequence). The length of the CDR3 is 15 residues. V gave up 3 bases and J gave up 5 bases, with 14 bases separating them. CDR3 coding DNA: TGCAGTGCTAGTATAACCCAGGGCAATAATTCACCCCTCCACTTT. Translated: CSASITQGNNSPLHF.

J is TRBJ2-5 and V is TRBV7-2, with 9 bases identical to TRBD2. The length of the CDR3 is 12 residues. The V segment lost 5 bases and the J segment 10 bases; nucleotides outside the gene matches: 5. Per the germline V gene, CDR1 is SGHTA and CDR2 is FQGNSA. This CDR3 is CASSQAGGGQYF. Written as DNA, the CDR3 is TGTGCCAGCAGCCAAGCGGGGGGAGGCCAGTACTTC.

This clonotype appeared a single time. The genes are TRBV7-2 and TRBJ1-2, with 8 bases aligning to TRBD1. V shed 3 bases and J 6 bases; nucleotides not matched to a gene: 6. The CDR3 has 14 amino acids. Germline V gene data show CDR1 as SGHTA and CDR2 as FQGNSA. DNA for the CDR3: TGTGCCAGCAGCTTCCTGGACAGGGCCCATGGCTACACCTTC. Amino acid sequence: CASSFLDRAHGYTF.

The chain carries TRBV7-8 and TRBJ1-2; 9 bases agree with TRBD1. V shed 2 bases, J shed 2 bases, and the junction held 3 bases outside the gene matches. Germline assignment: CDR1 SGHVS and CDR2 FQNEAQ. CDR3 length: 15 residues. CDR3 in DNA: TGTGCCAGCAGCTTAACAGGGGGCTCGAACTATGGCTACACCTTC. It encodes CASSLTGGSNYGYTF. The whole variable domain, remainder taken from reference TRBV7-8 and TRBJ1-2, is GAGVSQSPRYKVAKRGQDVALRCDPISGHVSLFWYQQALGQGPEFLTYFQNEAQLDKSGLPSDRFFAERPEGSVSTLKIQRTQQEDSAVYLCASSLTGGSNYGYTFGSGTRLTVV.

This clonotype was observed a single time. V gene TRBV7-2 combines with J gene TRBJ2-5; perhaps TRBD2 as D (5 bases). V dropped 7 bases and J dropped 5 bases, with 11 bases sitting between them. Germline V gene data show CDR1 as SGHTA and CDR2 as FQGNSA. The CDR3 runs to 12 residues. CDR3 DNA sequence: TGTGCCAGCACTCTCACGGGGGAGACCCAGTACTTC. This sequence encodes CASTLTGETQYF.

The V gene is TRBV19, the J gene TRBJ2-5; D remains unclear. There are 13 residues in the CDR3. Germline V gene lookup returns CDR1 LNHDA and CDR2 SQIVND (reference sequence). V lost 5 bases and J 1 base, leaving 8 bases between the germline ends. CDR3 nucleotides: TGTGCCAGTAGTTGGGGTTTCCAAGAGACCCAGTACTTC. Its translation is CASSWGFQETQYF.

This sequence joins TRBV2 and TRBJ1-3; D gene ambiguous. CDR3 length: 15 residues. Germline values: CDR1 SNHLY, CDR2 FYNNEI. V shed 4 bases and J shed 0 bases, with 10 bases lying between them. This chain's CDR3 is CASSGGVLSGNTIYF. Written as DNA, the CDR3 is TGTGCCAGCAGTGGTGGGGTTCTCTCTGGAAACACCATATATTTT.

This chain joins TRBV20-1 and TRBJ2-3, with 11 bases identical to TRBD2. The CDR3 covers 14 residues. From germline, CDR1 is DFQATT and CDR2 SNEGSKA (reference sequence). Trimming removed 6 bases from V and 5 bases from J; junction bases left unmatched: 7. CDR3 bases: TGCAGTGCCATTAGCGGGGGGGCAGGAGATACGCAGTATTTT. It yields the protein CSAISGGAGDTQYF.

This chain connects TRBV7-8 to TRBJ2-2, with D possibly being TRBD2 (6 bases). From germline, CDR1 is SGHVS and CDR2 FQNEAQ. The CDR3 is 13 residues long. The germline V and J ends were trimmed by 0 bases and 7 bases, with 6 bases remaining between them. The CDR3 loop is CASSLARDGELFF. For the CDR3, the DNA is TGTGCCAGCAGCTTAGCGCGGGACGGGGAGCTGTTTTTT.

V is TRBV20-1 and J is TRBJ1-2, with TRBD1 matching over 8 bases. Per the germline V gene, CDR1 is DFQATT and CDR2 is SNEGSKA (reference sequence). The trim removed 3 bases at V and 6 bases at J, leaving 6 bases unmatched. This CDR3 has 13 amino acids. The CDR3 spells CSASDAGGDGYTF. As DNA, the CDR3 is TGCAGTGCTAGTGATGCAGGGGGCGATGGCTACACCTTC.

The chain employs TRBV15 and TRBJ2-1, with a tentative D call TRBD1 (5 bases). V was pared by 1 base and J by 0 bases, with 13 bases between. CDR3 length: 17 amino acids. Germline V gene sequence: CDR1 LNHNV, CDR2 YYDKDF (reference sequence). The CDR3 loop is CATSRGSGYDSYNEQFF. CDR3 sequence (DNA): TGTGCCACCAGCAGAGGTTCAGGGTATGACTCCTACAATGAGCAGTTCTTC.

This clonotype was recorded many times. This sequence joins TRBV4-2 and TRBJ2-5, with D perhaps assigned TRBD1 or TRBD2 (5 bases each). Germline CDR1 is LGHNA and CDR2 is YNFKEQ. Deletions cut 0 bases from V and 2 bases from J, with 13 bases between. This CDR3 contains 16 residues. The CDR3 nucleotides are TGTGCCAGCAGCCAAGATTGGGGGACGGAACAAGAGACCCAGTACTTC. Its translation is CASSQDWGTEQETQYF.

This clonotype came up once. The genes are TRBV20-1 and TRBJ2-7; 11 bases agree with TRBD2. CDR1 is DFQATT and CDR2 is SNEGSKA in the germline V gene (reference sequence). The CDR3 extends over 15 amino acids. After removal of 5 bases from V and 3 bases from J, the junction contained 9 bases not matched to a gene. CDR3 nucleotide sequence: TGCAGTGCTGACCCCTTAGCGGGGGGGGTCTACGAGCAGTACTTC. It codes for CSADPLAGGVYEQYF.

This clonotype was seen a handful of times. The CDR3 sequence is CASSPRDRGLSYEQYF. DNA of the CDR3: TGTGCCAGCAGCCCGCGGGACAGGGGGCTCTCCTACGAGCAGTACTTC. The rearrangement joins TRBV7-8 to TRBJ2-7, with TRBD1 identical over 12 bases. Germline CDR1 is SGHVS and CDR2 is FQNEAQ. The ends lost 5 bases at V and 0 bases at J; junction bases unmatched: 5. This CDR3 comprises 16 residues.

The rearrangement uses TRBV13 and TRBJ2-1; D gene ambiguous. Germline V lookup: CDR1 PRHDT, CDR2 FYEKMQ (reference sequence). CDR3 length equals 13 residues. Trimming removed 1 base from V and 12 bases from J, with 13 bases in between. CDR3 protein: CASSLAVTDTQFF. The CDR3 region has the DNA TGTGCCAGCAGCTTAGCTGTTACAGATACGCAGTTCTTC.

Note on this clonotype: A clone one base away is much larger, so this may be a read error. V usage is TRBV7-8 and J usage is TRBJ2-4; the D gene could be TRBD1 or TRBD2 (5 bases each). The CDR3 contains 17 residues. Per the germline V gene, CDR1 is SGHVS and CDR2 is FQNEAQ. Trimming removed 8 bases from V and 2 bases from J, with 22 bases in between. Here the CDR3 DNA reads TGTGCCAGCGGCCCCCTTTTCGGCCAGGGACCCAAAAACATTCAGTACTTC. It encodes CASGPLFGQGPKNIQYF.

This clonotype occurred a few times. V gene TRBV12-3 or TRBV12-4 combines with J gene TRBJ2-5; 9 positions agree with TRBD2. Trimming at V came to 4 bases and at J to 3 bases, leaving 6 bases not matched to a gene. The length of the CDR3 is 15 residues. The CDR3 sequence is CASSYGGGAEETQYF. CDR3 sequence (DNA): TGTGCCAGCAGTTACGGCGGGGGGGCCGAAGAGACCCAGTACTTC.

The rearrangement links TRBV7-8 to TRBJ2-1, with D tentatively TRBD2 (6 bases). The CDR3 is made up of 17 amino acids. Germline loops: CDR1 SGHVS, CDR2 FQNEAQ. The V gene lost 5 bases and the J gene lost 4 bases, with 21 bases spanning the gap. The DNA for the CDR3 is TGTGCCAGCAGCGTCCGACTAGTGGGAAGATTATACAATGAGCAGTTCTTC. It translates to CASSVRLVGRLYNEQFF.

The chain carries TRBV20-1 and TRBJ2-7, with 9 positions matching TRBD2. With 2 bases clipped from V and 1 base from J, the junction kept 6 bases outside the gene matches. The CDR3 has 15 amino acids. Germline V CDR1 and CDR2: DFQATT, SNEGSKA (reference sequence). CDR3 region: CSARTPGLASYEQYF. In DNA form, the CDR3 reads TGCAGTGCTAGAACCCCGGGACTAGCTTCCTACGAGCAGTACTTC.

V gene TRBV2 combines with J gene TRBJ1-2, with D unclear. Germline V gives CDR1 SNHLY, CDR2 FYNNEI. The CDR3 runs 13 residues. Trimming took 3 bases from V and 4 from J, leaving 9 bases between them. CDR3 in amino acids: CASSDSLSYGYTF. The DNA for the CDR3 is TGTGCCAGCAGTGACAGTCTAAGCTATGGCTACACCTTC.